The T cell receptor beta chain under discussion was sequenced for a study of neurological immune-mediated disorders. Study-level findings and limits: It was HTLV-1-associated myelopathy that showed the most TCR clonal expansion, while multiple sclerosis showed the least, falling below healthy controls.

The cDNA was produced through 5'RACE with 10-nucleotide random UMIs. A single run covered 15-18 subjects with over 180 million TCR-beta sequences. TCRdb redid the calling of the 5' RACE reads with MiXCR, one entry per CDR3 protein. The sample yields tens of thousands of distinct CDR3 sequences, approximately 21% seen once. Time point given: technical triplicate 3. Unsorted libraries were generated from 2 million PBMCs held at -80 degrees C. This clonotype was observed many times. Its specificity is unknown. V shed 6 bases, J shed 2 bases, and the junction held 1 base outside the gene matches. CDR1 and CDR2 (germline): SQVTM, ANQGSEA. The CDR3 covers 12 residues.

The V and J genes are TRBV29-1 and TRBJ2-5; TRBD1 aligns across 9 bases. Material for sequencing was PBMCs. The clonotype comes from a man in his sixties with HTLV-1-associated myelopathy (HAM/TSP). CDR3 DNA: TGCAGCGTGGGACAGGGACAAGAGACCCAGTACTTC. Its translation is CSVGQGQETQYF.